These T cell receptor beta chains were read from a single sample in a study of blood T cell repertoires in COVID-19. Profiled with immunoSEQ multiplex PCR; TCRdb holds only in-frame clones, not every one. The table shows fewer than 150,000 clones, with 86% occurring only once. Source material: peripheral blood. The receptors shown here come from a man in his 70s who had recovered from COVID-19. Both conserved end residues are part of each CDR3. The order of the fields is V gene, clone size, D gene, J gene, CDR3 DNA, CDR3 protein. A D gene is named only where the DNA matches it firmly. Clone size, where shown, is once, few, many, or a class for clones that have expanded.

TRBV5-5	NA	NA	TRBJ1-1	TGTGCCAGCAGCGTGGCCCTAGGCGGGGGCGCGAACACTGAAGCTTTCTTT	CASSVALGGGANTEAFF
TRBV7-2	NA	NA	TRBJ2-7	TGTGCCAGCAGCTTAGCCCCGAGGGACATCTACGAGCAGTACTTC	CASSLAPRDIYEQYF
TRBV7-8	NA	NA	TRBJ1-2	TGTGCCAGCAGCTTAGGAACGAGGCACTTCTATGGCTACACCTTC	CASSLGTRHFYGYTF
TRBV7-2	NA	TRBD1	TRBJ1-5	TGTGCCAGCAGCCGTTACAGGGGTATTGATCAGCCCCAGCATTTT	CASSRYRGIDQPQHF
TRBV4-3	few	TRBD1	TRBJ2-7	TGCGCCAGCAGCCGGGACAGGTACTACGAGCAGTACTTC	CASSRDRYYEQYF
TRBV28	NA	NA	TRBJ2-7	TGTGCCAGCAGTTTATTTGGGAGCACCTACGAGCAGTACTTC	CASSLFGSTYEQYF
TRBV29-1	NA	TRBD1	TRBJ2-2	TGCAGCGCTGGACAGGGTAACACCGGGGAGCTGTTTTTT	CSAGQGNTGELFF
TRBV29-1	NA	NA	TRBJ1-2	TGCAGCGTCAAGAGCGGAAACTATGGCTACACCTTC	CSVKSGNYGYTF
TRBV6-5	few	NA	TRBJ1-5	TGTGCCAGCAGTCCTTCCGACAATAGCAATCAGCCCCAGCATTTT	CASSPSDNSNQPQHF
TRBV7-7	NA	NA	TRBJ2-3	TGTGCCAGCAGCTTACGTAGGGGTTCCACAGATACGCAGTATTTT	CASSLRRGSTDTQYF
TRBV29-1	NA	TRBD1	TRBJ2-1	TGCAGCGTTGTTAAGTGGACAGGCCTCTCCAATGAGCAGTTCTTC	CSVVKWTGLSNEQFF
TRBV7-2	once	NA	TRBJ2-1	TGTGCCAGCAGCTTAGTGTGGCAGGCACAGTTCTTC	CASSLVWQAQFF
TRBV29-1	few	NA	TRBJ1-1	TGCAGCGGCCACAGACAGACCACTGAAGCTTTCTTT	CSGHRQTTEAFF
TRBV24-1	NA	NA	TRBJ2-7	TGTGCCACCAGTGAAAGAGGTGCGGGACGTTACGAGCAGTACTTC	CATSERGAGRYEQYF
TRBV6-6	NA	NA	TRBJ2-7	TGTGCCAGCAAAGGGGGGGCCGGTCACGAGCAGTACTTC	CASKGGAGHEQYF
TRBV20-1	NA	NA	TRBJ1-4	TGCAGTGCGCGGGGGACAGAAAAACTGTTTTTT	CSARGTEKLFF
TRBV7-6	NA	TRBD1	TRBJ2-7	TGTGCCAGCAGTCGAAGCCAGGACAGGGCCCACGAGCAGTACTTC	CASSRSQDRAHEQYF
TRBV29-1	NA	NA	TRBJ2-3	TGCAGCGCCCGGCGGGGCAGCGATACGCAGTATTTT	CSARRGSDTQYF
TRBV6-6	NA	NA	TRBJ2-1	TGTGCCAGCAGTTACGGTCGGATACCGCGCGGCAATGAGCAGTTCTTC	CASSYGRIPRGNEQFF
TRBV19	NA	TRBD1	TRBJ2-7	TGTGCCAGTAGTATCGGGACAGAGTTCTCCGAGCAGTACTTC	CASSIGTEFSEQYF
TRBV11-2	NA	TRBD2	TRBJ2-7	TGTGCCAGCAGCTTAGTGCGGGGGACGTCCTACGAGCAGTACTTC	CASSLVRGTSYEQYF
TRBV5-4	NA	NA	TRBJ2-5	TGTGCCAGCAGCGGCCCGGGGGAAAAAGAGACCCAGTACTTC	CASSGPGEKETQYF
TRBV5-4	NA	NA	TRBJ1-2	TGTGCCAGCAGCTTGGGGAAGGAGACTACCTATGGCTACACCTTC	CASSLGKETTYGYTF
TRBV5-1	NA	TRBD1	TRBJ2-7	TGCGCCAGCAGCTTTACGGGACAGGCTTACGAGCAGTACTTC	CASSFTGQAYEQYF
TRBV9	NA	NA	TRBJ1-1	TGTGCCAGCAGCGTAGGCTCTACCGCAGGGATAACTGAAGCTTTCTTT	CASSVGSTAGITEAFF
TRBV7-6	NA	TRBD2	TRBJ2-2	TGTGCCAGCAGCTTAGGACTAGCGGGCACCGGGGAGCTGTTTTTT	CASSLGLAGTGELFF
TRBV3-1/TRBV3-2	NA	NA	TRBJ1-2	TGTGCCAGCAGCCAAGAAGGGGTAGCTAACTATGGCTACACCTTC	CASSQEGVANYGYTF
TRBV29-1	NA	NA	TRBJ1-1	TGCAGCGGAGCGGGGCAGCCGAACACTGAAGCTTTCTTT	CSGAGQPNTEAFF